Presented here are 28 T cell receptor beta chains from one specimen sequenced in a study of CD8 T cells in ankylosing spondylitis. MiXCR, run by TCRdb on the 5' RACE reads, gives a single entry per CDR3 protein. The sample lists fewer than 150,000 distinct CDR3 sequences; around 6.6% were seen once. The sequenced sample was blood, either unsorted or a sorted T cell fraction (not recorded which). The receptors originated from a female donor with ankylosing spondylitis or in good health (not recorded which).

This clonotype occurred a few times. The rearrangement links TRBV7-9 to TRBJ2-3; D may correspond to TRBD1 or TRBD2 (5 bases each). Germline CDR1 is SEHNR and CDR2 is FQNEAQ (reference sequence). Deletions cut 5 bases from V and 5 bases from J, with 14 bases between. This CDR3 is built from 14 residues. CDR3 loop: CASSPRDGQDTQYF. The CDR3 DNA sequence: TGTGCCAGCAGCCCAAGGGACGGGCAAGATACGCAGTATTTT.

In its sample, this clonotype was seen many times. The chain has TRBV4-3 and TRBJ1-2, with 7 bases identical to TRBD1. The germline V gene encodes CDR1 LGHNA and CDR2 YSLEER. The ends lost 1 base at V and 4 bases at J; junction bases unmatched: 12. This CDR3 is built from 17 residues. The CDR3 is CASSQVSTGARGYGYTF. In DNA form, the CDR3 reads TGCGCCAGCAGCCAAGTTAGTACAGGGGCAAGAGGCTATGGCTACACCTTC.

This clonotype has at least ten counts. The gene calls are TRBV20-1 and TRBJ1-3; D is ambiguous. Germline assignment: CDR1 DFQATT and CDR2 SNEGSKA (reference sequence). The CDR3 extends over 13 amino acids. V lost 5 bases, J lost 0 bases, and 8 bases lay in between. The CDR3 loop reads CSAPLDSGNTIYF. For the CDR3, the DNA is TGCAGTGCTCCCCTGGACTCTGGAAACACCATATATTTT.

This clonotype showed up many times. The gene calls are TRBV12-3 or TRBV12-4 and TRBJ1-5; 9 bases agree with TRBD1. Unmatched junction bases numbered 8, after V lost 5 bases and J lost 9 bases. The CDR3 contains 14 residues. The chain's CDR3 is CASSPGQGRGPQHF. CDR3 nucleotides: TGTGCCAGCAGTCCGGGACAGGGACGGGGGCCCCAGCATTTT.

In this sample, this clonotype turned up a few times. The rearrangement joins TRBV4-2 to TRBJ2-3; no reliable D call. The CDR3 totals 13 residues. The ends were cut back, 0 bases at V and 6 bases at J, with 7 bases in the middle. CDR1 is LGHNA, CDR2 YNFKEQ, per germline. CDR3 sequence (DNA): TGTGCCAGCAGCCAAGAATCTCGGGATACGCAGTATTTT. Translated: CASSQESRDTQYF.

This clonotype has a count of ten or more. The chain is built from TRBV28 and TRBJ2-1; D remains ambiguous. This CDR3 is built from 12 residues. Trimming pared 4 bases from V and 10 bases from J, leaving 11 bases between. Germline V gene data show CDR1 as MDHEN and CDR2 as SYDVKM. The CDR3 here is CASSSRGTEQFF. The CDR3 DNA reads TGTGCCAGCAGTTCCCGCGGAACGGAGCAGTTCTTC.

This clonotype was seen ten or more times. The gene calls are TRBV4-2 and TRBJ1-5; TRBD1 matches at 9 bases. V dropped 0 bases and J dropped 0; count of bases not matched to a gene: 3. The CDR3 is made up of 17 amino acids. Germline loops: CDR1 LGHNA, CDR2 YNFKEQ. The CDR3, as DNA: TGTGCCAGCAGCCAAGATGGGGACAGGGCTAGCAATCAGCCCCAGCATTTT. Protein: CASSQDGDRASNQPQHF.

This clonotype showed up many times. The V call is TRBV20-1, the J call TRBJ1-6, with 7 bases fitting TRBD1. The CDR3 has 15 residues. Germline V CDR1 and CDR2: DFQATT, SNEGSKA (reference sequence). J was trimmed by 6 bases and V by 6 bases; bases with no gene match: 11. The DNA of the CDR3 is TGCAGTGCAGAACAGGGGAGGGAAAGTAATTCACCCCTCCACTTT. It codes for CSAEQGRESNSPLHF.

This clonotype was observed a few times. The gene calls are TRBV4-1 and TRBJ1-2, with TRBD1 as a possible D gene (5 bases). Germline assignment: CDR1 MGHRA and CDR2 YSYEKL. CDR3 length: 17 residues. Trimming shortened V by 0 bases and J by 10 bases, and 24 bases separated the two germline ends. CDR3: CASSQDSFHPGTSDYTF. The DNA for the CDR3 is TGCGCCAGCAGCCAAGATTCGTTCCATCCCGGGACCTCTGACTACACCTTC.

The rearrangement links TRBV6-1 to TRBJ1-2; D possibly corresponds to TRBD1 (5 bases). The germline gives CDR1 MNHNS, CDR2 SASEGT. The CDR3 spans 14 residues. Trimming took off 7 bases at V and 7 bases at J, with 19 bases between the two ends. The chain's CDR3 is CASTLGGFTSGYTF. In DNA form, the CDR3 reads TGTGCCAGCACCTTGGGGGGTTTTACGTCTGGCTACACCTTC.

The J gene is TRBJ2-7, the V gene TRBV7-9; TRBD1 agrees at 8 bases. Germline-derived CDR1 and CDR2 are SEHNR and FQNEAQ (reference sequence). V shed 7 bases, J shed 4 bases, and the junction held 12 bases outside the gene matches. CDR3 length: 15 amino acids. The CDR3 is CASTYLQGVGYEQYF. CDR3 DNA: TGTGCCAGCACCTACCTACAGGGGGTTGGGTACGAGCAGTACTTC.

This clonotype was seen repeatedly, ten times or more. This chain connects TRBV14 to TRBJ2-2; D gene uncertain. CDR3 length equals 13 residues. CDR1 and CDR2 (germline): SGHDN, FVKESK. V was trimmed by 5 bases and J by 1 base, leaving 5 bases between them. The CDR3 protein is CASSERNTGELFF. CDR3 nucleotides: TGTGCCAGCAGCGAACGGAACACCGGGGAGCTGTTTTTT.

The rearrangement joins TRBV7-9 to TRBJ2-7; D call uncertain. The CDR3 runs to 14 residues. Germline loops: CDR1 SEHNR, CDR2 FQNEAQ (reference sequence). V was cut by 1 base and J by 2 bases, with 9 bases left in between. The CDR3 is CASSLGRAPYEQYF. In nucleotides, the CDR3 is TGTGCCAGCAGCTTAGGACGGGCCCCCTACGAGCAGTACTTC. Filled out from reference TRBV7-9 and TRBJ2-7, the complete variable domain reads DTGVSQNPRHKITKRGQNVTFRCDPISEHNRLYWYRQTLGQGPEFLTYFQNEAQLEKSRLLSDRFSAERPKGSFSTLEIQRTEQGDSAMYLCASSLGRAPYEQYFGPGTRLTVT.

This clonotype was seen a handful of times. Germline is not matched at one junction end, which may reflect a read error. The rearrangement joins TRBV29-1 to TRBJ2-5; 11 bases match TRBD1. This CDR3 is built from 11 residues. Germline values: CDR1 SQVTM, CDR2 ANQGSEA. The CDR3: CSVGHRDRGDF. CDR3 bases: TGCAGCGTTGGGCACCGGGACAGGGGGGACTTC.

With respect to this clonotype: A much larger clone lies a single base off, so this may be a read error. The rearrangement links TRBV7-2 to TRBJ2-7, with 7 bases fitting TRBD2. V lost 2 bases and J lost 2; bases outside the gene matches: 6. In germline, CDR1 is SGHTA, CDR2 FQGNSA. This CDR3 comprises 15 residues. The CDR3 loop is CASSLSPLAPYEQYF. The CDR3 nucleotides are TGTGCCAGCAGCTTATCCCCACTAGCGCCCTACGAGCAGTACTTC.

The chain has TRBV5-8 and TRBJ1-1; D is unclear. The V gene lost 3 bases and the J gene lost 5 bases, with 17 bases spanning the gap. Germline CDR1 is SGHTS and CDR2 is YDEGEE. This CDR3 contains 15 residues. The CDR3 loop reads CASSSDPGGLTEAFF. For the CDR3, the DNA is TGTGCCAGCAGCTCGGACCCCGGTGGCCTAACTGAAGCTTTCTTT.

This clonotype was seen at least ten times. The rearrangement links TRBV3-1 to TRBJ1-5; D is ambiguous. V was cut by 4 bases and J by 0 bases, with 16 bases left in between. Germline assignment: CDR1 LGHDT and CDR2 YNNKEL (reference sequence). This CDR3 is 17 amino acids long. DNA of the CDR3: TGTGCCAGCAGCCCTAAAATCCAAGGGAATAGCAATCAGCCCCAGCATTTT. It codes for CASSPKIQGNSNQPQHF. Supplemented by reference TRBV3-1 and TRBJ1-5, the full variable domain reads DTAVSQTPKYLVTQMGNDKSIKCEQNLGHDTMYWYKQDSKKFLKIMFSYNNKELIINETVPNRFSPKSPDKAHLNLHINSLELGDSAVYFCASSPKIQGNSNQPQHFGDGTRLSIL.

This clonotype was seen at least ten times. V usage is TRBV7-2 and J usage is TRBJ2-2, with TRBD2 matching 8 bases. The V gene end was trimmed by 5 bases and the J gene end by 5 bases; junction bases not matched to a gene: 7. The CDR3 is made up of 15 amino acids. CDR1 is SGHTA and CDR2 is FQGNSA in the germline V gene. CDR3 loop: CASSQGAGATGELFF. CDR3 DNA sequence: TGTGCCAGCAGCCAGGGAGCGGGGGCGACCGGGGAGCTGTTTTTT.

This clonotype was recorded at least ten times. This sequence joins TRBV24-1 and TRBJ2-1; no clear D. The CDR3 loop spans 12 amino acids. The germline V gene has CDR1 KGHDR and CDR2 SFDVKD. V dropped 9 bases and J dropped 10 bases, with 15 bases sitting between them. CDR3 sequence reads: CATCSVVHEQFF. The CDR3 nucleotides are TGTGCCACCTGTTCGGTAGTCCACGAGCAGTTCTTC.

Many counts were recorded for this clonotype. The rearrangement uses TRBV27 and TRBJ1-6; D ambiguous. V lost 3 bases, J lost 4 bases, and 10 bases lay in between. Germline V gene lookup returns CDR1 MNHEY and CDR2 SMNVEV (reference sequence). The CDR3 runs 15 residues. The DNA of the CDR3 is TGTGCCAGCAGTTTTGAGGGTTCTTATAATTCACCCCTCCACTTT. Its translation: CASSFEGSYNSPLHF.

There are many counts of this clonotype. This CDR3 reads CASREGADEKLFF. Written as DNA, the CDR3 is TGTGCCAGCAGGGAGGGGGCGGATGAAAAACTGTTTTTT. This chain links TRBV12-3 or TRBV12-4 with TRBJ1-4, with 7 positions matching TRBD1. This CDR3 has 13 amino acids. With 6 bases clipped from V and 6 bases from J, the junction kept 4 bases outside the gene matches.

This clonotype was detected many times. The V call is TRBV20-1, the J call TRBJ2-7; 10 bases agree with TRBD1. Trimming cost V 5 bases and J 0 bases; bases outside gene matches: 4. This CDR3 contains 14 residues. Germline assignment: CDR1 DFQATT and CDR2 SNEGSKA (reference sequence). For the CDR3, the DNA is TGCAGTGCTCCGGACAGGGGGTTCTCCTACGAGCAGTACTTC. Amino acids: CSAPDRGFSYEQYF.

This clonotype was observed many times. CDR3: CASLGTANTGELFF. The CDR3 coding sequence is TGTGCCAGTTTAGGGACAGCGAACACCGGGGAGCTGTTTTTT. This chain uses TRBV28 with TRBJ2-2; 7 bases match TRBD1. Germline V gene lookup returns CDR1 MDHEN and CDR2 SYDVKM. Trimming removed 9 bases from V and 0 bases from J; junction bases left unmatched: 4. The CDR3 is 14 amino acids.

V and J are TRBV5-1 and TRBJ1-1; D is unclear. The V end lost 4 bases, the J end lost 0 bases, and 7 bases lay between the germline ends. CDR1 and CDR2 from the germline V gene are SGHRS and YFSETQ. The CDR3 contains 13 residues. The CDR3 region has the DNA TGCGCCAGCAGCGGCGTTATGAACACTGAAGCTTTCTTT. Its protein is CASSGVMNTEAFF. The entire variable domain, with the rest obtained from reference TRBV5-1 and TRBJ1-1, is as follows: KAGVTQTPRYLIKTRGQQVTLSCSPISGHRSVSWYQQTPGQGLQFLFEYFSETQRNKGNFPGRFSGRQFSNSRSEMNVSTLELGDSALYLCASSGVMNTEAFFGQGTRLTVV.

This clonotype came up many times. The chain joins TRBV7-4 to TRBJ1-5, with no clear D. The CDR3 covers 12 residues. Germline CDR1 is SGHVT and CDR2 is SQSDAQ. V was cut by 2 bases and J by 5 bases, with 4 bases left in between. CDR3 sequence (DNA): TGTGCCAGCAGCTTAATGGATCAGCCCCAGCATTTT. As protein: CASSLMDQPQHF.

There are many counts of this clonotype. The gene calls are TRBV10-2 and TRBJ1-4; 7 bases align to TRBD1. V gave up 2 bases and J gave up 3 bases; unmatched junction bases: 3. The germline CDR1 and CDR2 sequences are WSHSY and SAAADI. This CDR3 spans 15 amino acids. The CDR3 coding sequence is TGCGCCAGCAGTGAGAGGACAGGATCTAATGAAAAACTGTTTTTT. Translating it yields CASSERTGSNEKLFF.

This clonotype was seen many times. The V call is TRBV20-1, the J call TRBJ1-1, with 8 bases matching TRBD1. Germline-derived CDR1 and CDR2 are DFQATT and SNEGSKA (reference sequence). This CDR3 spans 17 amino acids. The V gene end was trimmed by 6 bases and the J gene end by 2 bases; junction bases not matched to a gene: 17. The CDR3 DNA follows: TGCAGTGCGGAGGGGGCGACAGGGGCTGGGGGTAACACTGAAGCTTTCTTT. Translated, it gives CSAEGATGAGGNTEAFF.

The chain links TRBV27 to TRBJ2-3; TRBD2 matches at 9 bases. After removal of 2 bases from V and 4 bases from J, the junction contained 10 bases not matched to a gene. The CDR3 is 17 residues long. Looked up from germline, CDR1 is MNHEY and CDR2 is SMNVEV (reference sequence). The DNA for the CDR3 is TGTGCCAGCAGTTTAGGCGGGGGGGCAAGTAGGTCAGATACGCAGTATTTT. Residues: CASSLGGGASRSDTQYF.